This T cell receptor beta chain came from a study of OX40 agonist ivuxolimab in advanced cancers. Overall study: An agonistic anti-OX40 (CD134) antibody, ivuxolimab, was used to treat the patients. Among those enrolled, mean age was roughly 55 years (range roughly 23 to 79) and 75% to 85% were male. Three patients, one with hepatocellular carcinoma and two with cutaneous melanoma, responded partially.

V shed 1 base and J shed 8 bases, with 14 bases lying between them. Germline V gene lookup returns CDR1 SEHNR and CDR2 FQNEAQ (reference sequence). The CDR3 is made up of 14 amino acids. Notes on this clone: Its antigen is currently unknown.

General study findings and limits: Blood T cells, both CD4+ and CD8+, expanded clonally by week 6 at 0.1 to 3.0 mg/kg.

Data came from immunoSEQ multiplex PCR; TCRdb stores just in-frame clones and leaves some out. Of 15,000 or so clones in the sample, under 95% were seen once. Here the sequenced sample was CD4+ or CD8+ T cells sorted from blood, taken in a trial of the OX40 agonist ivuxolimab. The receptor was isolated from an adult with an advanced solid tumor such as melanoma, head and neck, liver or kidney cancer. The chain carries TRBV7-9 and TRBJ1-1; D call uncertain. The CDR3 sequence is CASSLDPPVAEAFF. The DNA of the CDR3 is TGTGCCAGCAGCTTAGATCCGCCTGTCGCGGAAGCTTTCTTT.